This TCR beta chain was captured by sequencing in a study of cytomegalovirus exposure and HLA in healthy donors. The PCR had 60 Vbeta and 13 Jbeta primers. Repertoires were generated with immunoSEQ multiplex PCR, while TCRdb's copy carries only in-frame clones and drops some. The sample has 50,000 or so clones; less than 85% are singletons. The CDR3 is made up of 14 amino acids. Germline CDR1 and CDR2: MRHNA and SNTAGT. V dropped 4 bases and J dropped 6 bases, with 12 bases sitting between them. This clone turned up a few times. Sequencing used PBMCs. The chain combines TRBV6-4 with TRBJ2-2; the D gene is possibly TRBD2 (5 bases). This receptor was taken from a woman younger than 35 in good health and CMV-seronegative. For the CDR3, the DNA is TGTGCCAGCAGTGCGTCCCAGGAGGCCGGGGAGCTGTTTTTT. It encodes CASSASQEAGELFF.